These 20 T cell receptor beta chains were sequenced from one sample in a study of cytomegalovirus exposure and HLA in healthy donors. The table came from immunoSEQ multiplex PCR; TCRdb's copy has only in-frame clones and leaves some out. The sample includes about 140,000 clones, less than 90% seen only once; the top ten take just under 3%. Sequenced: PBMCs. The source of these receptors is a young man in good health and CMV-seronegative.

This clone came up once. This chain links TRBV2 with TRBJ1-2; a weak D match, TRBD1 (5 bases). The CDR3 is 13 residues long. Trimming removed 7 bases at V and 4 bases at J, with 13 bases between. From germline, CDR1 is SNHLY and CDR2 FYNNEI. The CDR3 DNA sequence: TGTGCCAGCAACAGTCGGGGGAGCTATGGCTACACCTTC. This sequence encodes CASNSRGSYGYTF.

This clone appeared once. The chain is built from TRBV7-6 and TRBJ2-5; D is possibly TRBD2 (6 bases). CDR1 is SGHVS, CDR2 FNYEAQ, per germline. The CDR3 is made up of 15 amino acids. The V end lost 1 base, the J end lost 5 bases, and 14 bases lay between the germline ends. DNA for the CDR3: TGTGCCAGCAGCTTAGAGACTAGTATGGGGGAGACCCAGTACTTC. Protein sequence: CASSLETSMGETQYF.

This clone was seen a single time. This chain connects TRBV28 to TRBJ2-7; 7 bases align to TRBD2. V shed 3 bases and J 4 bases; nucleotides not matched to a gene: 0. The CDR3 consists of 12 residues. Germline CDR1 and CDR2: MDHEN and SYDVKM. In DNA, the CDR3 is TGTGCCAGCAGTTTGGGGGGGTACGAGCAGTACTTC. Its translation is CASSLGGYEQYF.

V usage is TRBV7-2 and J usage is TRBJ2-5, with D maybe TRBD2 (6 bases). This CDR3 has 14 amino acids. Germline V gives CDR1 SGHTA, CDR2 FQGNSA. The V end was cut by 7 bases, the J end by 5 bases, with 17 bases between. CDR3 protein: CASTPGGYWETQYF. In DNA, the CDR3 is TGTGCCAGCACCCCTGGAGGGTATTGGGAGACCCAGTACTTC.

In its sample, this clone was seen once. The chain is built from TRBV6-1 and TRBJ1-5; 9 bases agree with TRBD1. CDR1 is MNHNS, CDR2 SASEGT, per germline. The trim removed 6 bases at V and 7 bases at J, leaving 10 bases unmatched. The CDR3 totals 15 residues. In DNA form, the CDR3 reads TGTGCCAGCAGCGCCTCGACAGGGGGGAACCAGCCCCAGCATTTT. Amino acid sequence: CASSASTGGNQPQHF.

The rearrangement uses TRBV7-2 and TRBJ2-5; no reliable D call. Between the trimmed V and J ends, which lost 1 base and 5 bases, there was a span of 8 bases. Per germline, CDR1 SGHTA and CDR2 FQGNSA. This CDR3 comprises 13 residues. CDR3 DNA: TGTGCCAGCAGCTTAGTGTTCGGGGAGACCCAGTACTTC. Protein: CASSLVFGETQYF.

V gene TRBV15 combines with J gene TRBJ2-1; D uncertain. CDR3 length equals 14 residues. Deletions cut 0 bases from V and 7 bases from J, with 10 bases between. Per the germline V gene, CDR1 is LNHNV and CDR2 is YYDKDF (reference sequence). The CDR3 loop is CATSRDRMTNEQFF. CDR3 coding DNA: TGTGCCACCAGCAGAGATAGAATGACTAATGAGCAGTTCTTC. The complete variable domain, with remaining parts taken from reference TRBV15 and TRBJ2-1, reads DAMVIQNPRYQVTQFGKPVTLSCSQTLNHNVMYWYQQKSSQAPKLLFHYYDKDFNNEADTPDNFQSRRPNTSFCFLDIRSPGLGDTAMYLCATSRDRMTNEQFFGPGTRLTVL.

The rearrangement joins TRBV28 to TRBJ2-7; D might be TRBD2 (5 bases). The CDR3 loop spans 13 amino acids. CDR1 and CDR2 (germline): MDHEN, SYDVKM. V was clipped by 6 bases and J by 12 bases, with 21 bases between them. CDR3 protein: CASSNELGREWYF. CDR3 bases: TGTGCCAGCAGCAACGAGCTCGGACGGGAATGGTACTTC.

This clone was recorded a few times. CDR3 bases: TGTGCCAGCAGACCGACAGGGGGCCATTCACCCCTCCACTTT. Its protein product is CASRPTGGHSPLHF. V usage is TRBV5-6 and J usage is TRBJ1-6; 10 bases map to TRBD1. The CDR3 is made up of 14 amino acids. V lost 5 bases to trimming and J lost 8 bases; unmatched junction nucleotides: 4. CDR1 and CDR2 (germline): SGHDT, YYEEEE.

This clone came up once. V is TRBV7-2 and J is TRBJ2-7, with D perhaps TRBD2 (6 bases). The V end was cut by 5 bases, the J end by 7 bases, with 24 bases between. CDR1 SGHTA and CDR2 FQGNSA come from the germline V gene. This CDR3 region has 16 residues. The CDR3 loop reads CASSRMGEARRGEQYF. In DNA, the CDR3 is TGTGCCAGCAGCAGAATGGGAGAGGCCCGGCGGGGAGAGCAGTACTTC.

The V and J genes are TRBV19 and TRBJ2-1, with 11 bases lining up with TRBD2. Trimming removed 6 bases from V and 3 bases from J; junction bases left unmatched: 1. The germline V gene encodes CDR1 LNHDA and CDR2 SQIVND (reference sequence). CDR3 length: 14 residues. CDR3 sequence (DNA): TGTGCCAGTAGAACTAGCGGGAGCTACAATGAGCAGTTCTTC. Protein sequence: CASRTSGSYNEQFF.

This clone occurred a few times. This CDR3 reads CASSPPGSGVEQYF. CDR3 DNA: TGTGCCAGCTCACCTCCGGGGAGCGGGGTTGAGCAGTACTTC. This chain uses TRBV18 with TRBJ2-7, with 7 bases matching TRBD2. With V trimmed by 3 bases and J by 7 bases, 9 bases remained unmatched. Germline CDR1 KGHSH, CDR2 LQKENI. This CDR3 has 14 amino acids.

In the case of this clone: The junction departs from the called germline gene at one end, perhaps through a read error. The chain couples TRBV14 to TRBJ2-7; 13 bases align to TRBD2. Germline CDR1 and CDR2: SGHDN and FVKESK. The CDR3 extends over 13 amino acids. The CDR3 sequence is CASSPRTSGGASF. In DNA form, the CDR3 reads TGTGCCAGCAGCCCAAGGACTAGCGGGGGCGCCTCCTTC.

The rearrangement joins TRBV2 to TRBJ2-1; D not resolved. Germline V gene lookup returns CDR1 SNHLY and CDR2 FYNNEI. CDR3 size: 11 residues. CDR3: CAWSGYNEQFF. CDR3 in DNA: TGTGCTTGGTCCGGCTACAATGAGCAGTTCTTC.

V gene TRBV5-6 combines with J gene TRBJ1-2; TRBD1 matches 7 bases. V trimming: 4 bases; J trimming: 2 bases; junction bases outside the gene matches: 8. The CDR3 totals 15 residues. Germline V gene sequence: CDR1 SGHDT, CDR2 YYEEEE. The CDR3 DNA is TGTGCCAGCAGCCCCCTGACAGGGCCAAACTATGGCTACACCTTC. This sequence encodes CASSPLTGPNYGYTF.

This rearrangement joins TRBV30 to TRBJ1-1; D is unclear. Germline V gives CDR1 GTSNPN, CDR2 SVGIG (reference sequence). Trimming took off 3 bases at V and 0 bases at J, with 8 bases between the two ends. This CDR3 is built from 13 residues. CDR3 nucleotides: TGTGCCTGGAGAGGACTGTTGAACACTGAAGCTTTCTTT. The encoded protein is CAWRGLLNTEAFF.

The chain has TRBV27 and TRBJ1-5, with D unclear. V lost 6 bases to trimming and J lost 3 bases, with 12 bases between them. Germline V gives CDR1 MNHEY, CDR2 SMNVEV (reference sequence). The CDR3 consists of 14 residues. In DNA form, the CDR3 reads TGTGCCAGCAGACATACAGAACCCAATCAGCCCCAGCATTTT. It codes for CASRHTEPNQPQHF.

This clone was counted only a few times. The chain carries TRBV2 and TRBJ2-7; no definite D call. Looked up from germline, CDR1 is SNHLY and CDR2 is FYNNEI. CDR3 length: 13 residues. The ends were cut back, 6 bases at V and 5 bases at J, with 14 bases in the middle. This CDR3 reads CASRPSLIHEQYF. The CDR3 DNA reads as TGTGCCAGCAGACCGAGCCTAATCCACGAGCAGTACTTC.

The V call is TRBV6-5, the J call TRBJ2-7, with a weak D call TRBD2 (5 bases). V lost 0 bases and J 2 bases, leaving 11 bases between the germline ends. Germline V gene lookup returns CDR1 MNHEY and CDR2 SVGAGI. The CDR3 sequence is 15 residues long. The DNA for the CDR3 is TGTGCCAGCAGTTACTCGCGGCTAGCAACCTACGAGCAGTACTTC. Protein sequence: CASSYSRLATYEQYF.

This clone came up a few times. The J gene is TRBJ2-7, the V gene TRBV28; 7 bases are shared with TRBD1. CDR3 size: 12 residues. Trimming removed 6 bases from V and 4 bases from J; junction bases left unmatched: 3. Germline CDR1 reads MDHEN; CDR2 reads SYDVKM. CDR3 sequence (DNA): TGTGCCAGCAGCCTACAGGGGTACGAGCAGTACTTC. Protein sequence: CASSLQGYEQYF.